This T cell receptor (beta chain) was identified in a study of T cell repertoires in cytomegalovirus infection. This clonotype has only a few counts. TCRdb reprocessed the reads via MiXCR and lists one record per CDR3 protein. The table has 150,000 to 200,000 distinct CDR3 sequences, roughly 27% seen once. The germline V gene has CDR1 SEHNR and CDR2 FQNEAQ (reference sequence). V lost 1 base and J 2 bases, leaving 6 bases between the germline ends. The CDR3 covers 14 residues. The genes are TRBV7-9 and TRBJ2-4; possible D gene TRBD2, 6 bases. This clonotype originated in a human donor in good health (CMV status not recorded). Some clones in this sample may be carry-over from other donors' samples. The source material was PBMCs. CDR3 sequence reads: CASSLGDSKNIQYF. The CDR3 coding sequence is TGTGCCAGCAGCTTAGGGGACTCCAAAAACATTCAGTACTTC.